The rows below give T cell receptor beta chains drawn from one sample of a study of Ad26.COV2.S vaccination and SARS-CoV-2 variants. Data came from immunoSEQ multiplex PCR; TCRdb stores just in-frame clones and leaves some out. The table lists 380,000 or so clones, roughly 80% of them singletons, with around 7% in the top ten. This specimen consisted of peripheral blood, obtained in a trial of Ad26.COV2.S vaccine versus placebo. Every receptor here comes from a person between 18 and 60 years old who received the Ad26.COV2.S COVID-19 vaccine or a placebo. Both conserved end residues are part of each CDR3. The order of the fields is CDR3 DNA, CDR3 protein, J gene, clone size, D gene, V gene. A D gene is named only where the DNA matches it firmly. Not all rows give a size; the values are once, few, many and, for expanded clones, a class.

CDR3 DNA: TGTGCCAGCAGTTATTCCCCGACAAACACCGGGGAGCTGTTTTTT; CDR3 protein: CASSYSPTNTGELFF; J gene: TRBJ2-2; clone size: .; D gene: .; V gene: TRBV6-2/TRBV6-3
CDR3 DNA: TGTGCCAGCTCACCGGGCTCCTTGGAGACCCAGTACTTC; CDR3 protein: CASSPGSLETQYF; J gene: TRBJ2-5; clone size: few; D gene: .; V gene: TRBV18
CDR3 DNA: TGTGCCAGCAGCTTGACCGGGACGGTGAACACCGGGGAGCTGTTTTTT; CDR3 protein: CASSLTGTVNTGELFF; J gene: TRBJ2-2; clone size: .; D gene: .; V gene: TRBV7-3
CDR3 DNA: TGTGCCAGCAGCTTAGTGGGGGCGCAAAATTCACCCCTCCACTTT; CDR3 protein: CASSLVGAQNSPLHF; J gene: TRBJ1-6; clone size: .; D gene: .; V gene: TRBV7-2
CDR3 DNA: TGCGCCAGCAGCTTGGGACGTGTGAACACTGAAGCTTTCTTT; CDR3 protein: CASSLGRVNTEAFF; J gene: TRBJ1-1; clone size: .; D gene: .; V gene: TRBV5-1
CDR3 DNA: TGTGCCAGCAGTGACGGACAGGGGGCCGTAGGAGAAAAACTGTTTTTT; CDR3 protein: CASSDGQGAVGEKLFF; J gene: TRBJ1-4; clone size: .; D gene: TRBD1; V gene: TRBV2
CDR3 DNA: TGTGCCAGCAGCGGGGCAGGAAGCAATCAGCCCCAGCATTTT; CDR3 protein: CASSGAGSNQPQHF; J gene: TRBJ1-5; clone size: once; D gene: .; V gene: TRBV5-5
CDR3 DNA: TGTGCCAGCAGTTACTCGGGACAGAGCCACCAAGAGACCCAGTACTTC; CDR3 protein: CASSYSGQSHQETQYF; J gene: TRBJ2-5; clone size: .; D gene: TRBD1; V gene: TRBV6-6
CDR3 DNA: TGTGCCAGCAGCTCGGGACTAGCGGGCTGGAGAGAAGAGACCCAGTACTTC; CDR3 protein: CASSSGLAGWREETQYF; J gene: TRBJ2-5; clone size: .; D gene: TRBD2; V gene: TRBV7-2
CDR3 DNA: TGTGCCAGCTCTCCAGACTCAGGGGCTGTGAGCTATGGCTACACCTTC; CDR3 protein: CASSPDSGAVSYGYTF; J gene: TRBJ1-2; clone size: once; D gene: .; V gene: TRBV18
CDR3 DNA: TGTGCCAGCAGTCCCTCCTCACAGGGGGCGCGGGGCTACACCTTC; CDR3 protein: CASSPSSQGARGYTF; J gene: TRBJ1-2; clone size: .; D gene: TRBD1; V gene: TRBV6-6
CDR3 DNA: TGCGCCAGCAGCTTGGGTGTTAGCGGGGGACAAAATGAGCAGTTCTTC; CDR3 protein: CASSLGVSGGQNEQFF; J gene: TRBJ2-1; clone size: few; D gene: TRBD2; V gene: TRBV5-1
CDR3 DNA: TGCGCCAGCAGCTCGAGACAGGGGGCCGGCGGGAGGGCCGCCTTGGAGCAGTACTTC; CDR3 protein: CASSSRQGAGGRAALEQYF; J gene: TRBJ2-7; clone size: .; D gene: .; V gene: TRBV5-1
CDR3 DNA: TGTGCCAGCAGGGGACAGGGAAACTATGGCTACACCTTC; CDR3 protein: CASRGQGNYGYTF; J gene: TRBJ1-2; clone size: .; D gene: TRBD1; V gene: TRBV6-4
CDR3 DNA: TGTGCCAGCAGTTTACAGGGAGGGTATGGCTACACCTTC; CDR3 protein: CASSLQGGYGYTF; J gene: TRBJ1-2; clone size: once; D gene: .; V gene: TRBV6-5
CDR3 DNA: TGTGCCAGCAGTGATCCGCCGGGAGGGCCCGGGTACGAGCAGTACTTC; CDR3 protein: CASSDPPGGPGYEQYF; J gene: TRBJ2-7; clone size: .; D gene: TRBD2; V gene: TRBV2
CDR3 DNA: TGTGCCAGTAGTATAACTTTAACGGCCCCAGAGACCCAGTACTTC; CDR3 protein: CASSITLTAPETQYF; J gene: TRBJ2-5; clone size: .; D gene: .; V gene: TRBV19
CDR3 DNA: TGCGCCAGCAGCTTGGAAGGGTATAGCAATCAGCCCCAGCATTTT; CDR3 protein: CASSLEGYSNQPQHF; J gene: TRBJ1-5; clone size: few; D gene: .; V gene: TRBV5-1
CDR3 DNA: TGTGCCAGCAGCCAAGCCGGCGAGCAGTACTTC; CDR3 protein: CASSQAGEQYF; J gene: TRBJ2-7; clone size: .; D gene: .; V gene: TRBV3-1/TRBV3-2
CDR3 DNA: TGTGCCAGCAGTAGAAAAACGGCAGGGTTAATCACTGAAGCTTTCTTT; CDR3 protein: CASSRKTAGLITEAFF; J gene: TRBJ1-1; clone size: once; D gene: .; V gene: TRBV27
CDR3 DNA: TGTGCCAGCAGCCACCTACAGGGGTTGTTAGAGACAGATACGCAGTATTTT; CDR3 protein: CASSHLQGLLETDTQYF; J gene: TRBJ2-3; clone size: .; D gene: TRBD1; V gene: TRBV4-2
CDR3 DNA: TGCGCCAGCCCTAAAACAGGGGACTACACTGAAGCTTTCTTT; CDR3 protein: CASPKTGDYTEAFF; J gene: TRBJ1-1; clone size: .; D gene: TRBD1; V gene: TRBV10-1
CDR3 DNA: TGTGCCAGCTCACCGGGACAGGGTATTGCTACGCAGTATTTT; CDR3 protein: CASSPGQGIATQYF; J gene: TRBJ2-3; clone size: .; D gene: TRBD1; V gene: TRBV18
CDR3 DNA: TGTGCCAGCGGGGTGGGACAGGGCCCCTACAATGAGCAGTTCTTC; CDR3 protein: CASGVGQGPYNEQFF; J gene: TRBJ2-1; clone size: .; D gene: TRBD1; V gene: TRBV27
CDR3 DNA: TGTGCCAGCAGCCCGCGTCCGGGATTAACTGAAGCTTTCTTT; CDR3 protein: CASSPRPGLTEAFF; J gene: TRBJ1-1; clone size: few; D gene: .; V gene: TRBV3-1/TRBV3-2
CDR3 DNA: TGTGCCACCACCTTTTGGGGCAGGGTACTAAATCAGCCCCAGCATTTT; CDR3 protein: CATTFWGRVLNQPQHF; J gene: TRBJ1-5; clone size: .; D gene: .; V gene: TRBV24-1
CDR3 DNA: TGTGCCACCAGTGACGCCCCCGGGACAGGGGGCGGGGGCTACACCTTC; CDR3 protein: CATSDAPGTGGGGYTF; J gene: TRBJ1-2; clone size: .; D gene: TRBD1; V gene: TRBV24-1
CDR3 DNA: TGTGCCAGTACTGACGGAGACTACGAGCAGTACTTC; CDR3 protein: CASTDGDYEQYF; J gene: TRBJ2-7; clone size: .; D gene: .; V gene: TRBV12-3/TRBV12-4
CDR3 DNA: TGCGCCAGCAGCTTGGGGGCGGTAACAGATACGCAGTATTTT; CDR3 protein: CASSLGAVTDTQYF; J gene: TRBJ2-3; clone size: once; D gene: .; V gene: TRBV5-1
CDR3 DNA: TGTGCCAGCAGCTTAGGACAGGGTGGGCTGTTTTTT; CDR3 protein: CASSLGQGGLFF; J gene: TRBJ2-2; clone size: .; D gene: TRBD1; V gene: TRBV11-2
CDR3 DNA: TGTGCCACCAGTGAGCCCTCGGAGGGAACAGATACGCAGTATTTT; CDR3 protein: CATSEPSEGTDTQYF; J gene: TRBJ2-3; clone size: .; D gene: .; V gene: TRBV24-1
CDR3 DNA: TGTGCCAGCAGCCCGATGGGGGGCAGGGCTTTCTTT; CDR3 protein: CASSPMGGRAFF; J gene: TRBJ1-1; clone size: .; D gene: .; V gene: TRBV13
CDR3 DNA: TGTGCCAGCAGCTCGAATGGACAGCTCAATCAGCCCCAGCATTTT; CDR3 protein: CASSSNGQLNQPQHF; J gene: TRBJ1-5; clone size: .; D gene: .; V gene: TRBV11-2
CDR3 DNA: TGTGCCAGCAGCTTGACAGGGGCCTCCTCCTATAATTCACCCCTCCACTTT; CDR3 protein: CASSLTGASSYNSPLHF; J gene: TRBJ1-6; clone size: .; D gene: TRBD1; V gene: TRBV7-8
CDR3 DNA: TGTGCCAGCAGCCGTAGGACAGGGGCGAACACTGAAGCTTTCTTT; CDR3 protein: CASSRRTGANTEAFF; J gene: TRBJ1-1; clone size: once; D gene: TRBD1; V gene: TRBV6-5
CDR3 DNA: TGTGCCAGCAGCAGACCAGGCAATTCACCCCTCCACTTT; CDR3 protein: CASSRPGNSPLHF; J gene: TRBJ1-6; clone size: few; D gene: .; V gene: TRBV7-9
CDR3 DNA: TGCGCCAGCAGCTTGGCAGGAGCCGCGAACACCGGGGAGCTGTTTTTT; CDR3 protein: CASSLAGAANTGELFF; J gene: TRBJ2-2; clone size: .; D gene: .; V gene: TRBV5-1
CDR3 DNA: TGTGCCAGCAGCCAACTAGGGGCAGGGGCACGGACTGAAGCTTTCTTT; CDR3 protein: CASSQLGAGARTEAFF; J gene: TRBJ1-1; clone size: .; D gene: .; V gene: TRBV3-1/TRBV3-2
CDR3 DNA: TGTGCCAGCAGCCAAGATCCCGACGTCGACGGGGGGGCCAAAAACATTCAGTACTTC; CDR3 protein: CASSQDPDVDGGAKNIQYF; J gene: TRBJ2-4; clone size: .; D gene: TRBD2; V gene: TRBV4-2
CDR3 DNA: TGTGCCAGCAGCTTAGGGCTAGCGACCTACAATGAGCAGTTCTTC; CDR3 protein: CASSLGLATYNEQFF; J gene: TRBJ2-1; clone size: once; D gene: .; V gene: TRBV11-2
CDR3 DNA: TGTGCCACCGGACAGGGGATCAATTCACCCCTCCACTTT; CDR3 protein: CATGQGINSPLHF; J gene: TRBJ1-6; clone size: once; D gene: TRBD1; V gene: TRBV15
CDR3 DNA: TGCGCCAGCAGCCCCAGGGGAGGGGATTCACCCCTCCACTTT; CDR3 protein: CASSPRGGDSPLHF; J gene: TRBJ1-6; clone size: .; D gene: .; V gene: TRBV5-1
CDR3 DNA: TGCGCCAGCAGCCAACGTATCCTTACAGGGGGAGAAGCTTTCTTT; CDR3 protein: CASSQRILTGGEAFF; J gene: TRBJ1-1; clone size: .; D gene: TRBD1; V gene: TRBV4-1
CDR3 DNA: TGCGCCAGCAGCGGCACAGCGGGGAACACTGAAGCTTTCTTT; CDR3 protein: CASSGTAGNTEAFF; J gene: TRBJ1-1; clone size: .; D gene: .; V gene: TRBV5-1
CDR3 DNA: TGCGCCAGCAGCCCCCAGTCCTCCATGAACACTGAAGCTTTCTTT; CDR3 protein: CASSPQSSMNTEAFF; J gene: TRBJ1-1; clone size: .; D gene: .; V gene: TRBV5-1
CDR3 DNA: TGTGCCAGCAGCACCATCCGGGACAGGCAGTACACCATATATTTT; CDR3 protein: CASSTIRDRQYTIYF; J gene: TRBJ1-3; clone size: few; D gene: TRBD1; V gene: TRBV7-9
CDR3 DNA: TGTGCCAGCAAACCTAGCGGGAGTAACGACGAGCAGTACTTC; CDR3 protein: CASKPSGSNDEQYF; J gene: TRBJ2-7; clone size: once; D gene: TRBD2; V gene: TRBV27
CDR3 DNA: TGTGCCAGCAGAGTAGCGGGAGGGGCTTACAATGAGCAGTTCTTC; CDR3 protein: CASRVAGGAYNEQFF; J gene: TRBJ2-1; clone size: once; D gene: TRBD2; V gene: TRBV6-5
CDR3 DNA: TGTGCCAGTAGTATAGGCGGGTCGGCGCAGCCCCAGCATTTT; CDR3 protein: CASSIGGSAQPQHF; J gene: TRBJ1-5; clone size: once; D gene: .; V gene: TRBV19
CDR3 DNA: TGTGCCAGCAGGCTAGGGGTACAGGGGGCCTATGGCTACACCTTC; CDR3 protein: CASRLGVQGAYGYTF; J gene: TRBJ1-2; clone size: .; D gene: TRBD1; V gene: TRBV6-5
CDR3 DNA: TGTGCCAGCAGCCAAGACCCGGCTACAACTAATGAAAAACTGTTTTTT; CDR3 protein: CASSQDPATTNEKLFF; J gene: TRBJ1-4; clone size: .; D gene: .; V gene: TRBV4-2
CDR3 DNA: TGTGCCAGCAGCCAAGAGTCCCCATGGGGGCCCAGGATGAGAGAAGCTTTCTTT; CDR3 protein: CASSQESPWGPRMREAFF; J gene: TRBJ1-1; clone size: .; D gene: .; V gene: TRBV3-1/TRBV3-2
CDR3 DNA: TGTGCCATCAGTGACCCAATGGATACGCAGTATTTT; CDR3 protein: CAISDPMDTQYF; J gene: TRBJ2-3; clone size: once; D gene: .; V gene: TRBV10-3
CDR3 DNA: TGTGCCAGCAGCGAGAAGTCCCACGGAGATACGCAGTATTTT; CDR3 protein: CASSEKSHGDTQYF; J gene: TRBJ2-3; clone size: .; D gene: .; V gene: TRBV5-4